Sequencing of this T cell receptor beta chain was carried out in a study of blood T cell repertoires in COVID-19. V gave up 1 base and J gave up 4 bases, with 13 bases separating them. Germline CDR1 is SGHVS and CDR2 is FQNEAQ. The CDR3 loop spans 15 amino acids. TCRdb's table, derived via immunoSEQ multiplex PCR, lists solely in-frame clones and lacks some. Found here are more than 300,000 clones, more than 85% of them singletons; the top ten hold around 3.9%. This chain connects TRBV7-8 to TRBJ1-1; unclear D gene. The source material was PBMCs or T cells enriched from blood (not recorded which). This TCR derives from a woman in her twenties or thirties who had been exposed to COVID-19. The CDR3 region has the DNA TGTGCCAGCAGCTTAGACACAACCTGGGCCACTGAAGCTTTCTTT. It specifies CASSLDTTWATEAFF.